The rows below give T cell receptor beta chains drawn from one sample of a study of OX40 agonist ivuxolimab in advanced cancers. The table came from immunoSEQ multiplex PCR; TCRdb's copy has only in-frame clones and leaves some out. The repertoire holds 77,000 or so clones, with 80% to 90% as singletons. The sequencing here drew on CD4+ or CD8+ T cells sorted from blood, taken in a trial of the OX40 agonist ivuxolimab. The receptors derive from an adult with an advanced solid tumor such as melanoma, head and neck, liver or kidney cancer. Each CDR3 is given with its conserved first and last residue. The D gene is left open where the match is weak. Not every row has a clone size; where given, it reads once, few, many or a size class.

d_gene: .
abundance: .
j_gene: TRBJ2-1
v_gene: TRBV21-1
CDR3aa: CASSKDGRGALYNEQFF
CDR3nt: TGTGCCAGCAGCAAAGATGGGCGGGGGGCCCTCTACAATGAGCAGTTCTTC

d_gene: TRBD1
abundance: .
j_gene: TRBJ2-1
v_gene: TRBV5-1
CDR3aa: CASSLGDREQFF
CDR3nt: TGCGCCAGCAGCTTGGGGGACAGGGAGCAGTTCTTC

d_gene: .
abundance: once
j_gene: TRBJ2-7
v_gene: TRBV4-3
CDR3aa: CASSQDPNDGREQYF
CDR3nt: TGCGCCAGCAGCCAAGATCCGAACGACGGGAGAGAGCAGTACTTC

d_gene: TRBD1
abundance: .
j_gene: TRBJ2-7
v_gene: TRBV27
CDR3aa: CASSSGQGLSEQYF
CDR3nt: TGTGCCAGCAGTTCAGGACAGGGTCTCTCCGAGCAGTACTTC

d_gene: TRBD2
abundance: .
j_gene: TRBJ2-7
v_gene: TRBV18
CDR3aa: CASSPSRTSGNEQYF
CDR3nt: TGTGCCAGCTCACCCTCACGGACTAGCGGGAACGAGCAGTACTTC

d_gene: .
abundance: .
j_gene: TRBJ1-2
v_gene: TRBV6-6
CDR3aa: CASRQDAGYGYTF
CDR3nt: TGTGCCAGCAGACAGGACGCAGGCTATGGCTACACCTTC

d_gene: .
abundance: .
j_gene: TRBJ2-3
v_gene: TRBV18
CDR3aa: CASSPNLALTSTDTQYF
CDR3nt: TGTGCCAGCTCACCAAACCTAGCGTTAACTAGCACAGATACGCAGTATTTT

d_gene: TRBD1
abundance: .
j_gene: TRBJ1-4
v_gene: TRBV28
CDR3aa: CASNDQGANNEKLFF
CDR3nt: TGTGCCAGCAATGACCAGGGGGCCAATAATGAAAAACTGTTTTTT

d_gene: TRBD1
abundance: few
j_gene: TRBJ1-2
v_gene: TRBV5-1
CDR3aa: CASSLAPGTDYGYTF
CDR3nt: TGCGCCAGCAGCTTGGCCCCTGGGACAGACTATGGCTACACCTTC

d_gene: .
abundance: .
j_gene: TRBJ1-2
v_gene: TRBV6-5
CDR3aa: CASSSTRAANYGYTF
CDR3nt: TGTGCCAGCAGCTCCACCAGGGCAGCTAACTATGGCTACACCTTC

d_gene: .
abundance: .
j_gene: TRBJ1-4
v_gene: TRBV19
CDR3aa: CASARDKRARGEKLFF
CDR3nt: TGTGCCAGTGCCCGGGACAAACGGGCTCGGGGTGAAAAACTGTTTTTT

d_gene: .
abundance: .
j_gene: TRBJ1-1
v_gene: TRBV19
CDR3aa: CASSNRRRAAFF
CDR3nt: TGTGCCAGTAGTAACAGGCGAAGGGCGGCTTTCTTT

d_gene: .
abundance: .
j_gene: TRBJ2-2
v_gene: TRBV7-2
CDR3aa: CASSPNTVNTGELFF
CDR3nt: TGTGCCAGCAGCCCCAATACAGTGAACACCGGGGAGCTGTTTTTT

d_gene: .
abundance: .
j_gene: TRBJ2-3
v_gene: TRBV21-1
CDR3aa: CASSKGGIDGFSSTDTQYF
CDR3nt: TGTGCCAGCAGCAAAGGGGGGATAGACGGCTTCTCTAGCACAGATACGCAGTATTTT

d_gene: TRBD1
abundance: .
j_gene: TRBJ1-1
v_gene: TRBV30
CDR3aa: CAWTPDRVNTEAFF
CDR3nt: TGTGCCTGGACTCCGGACAGGGTGAACACTGAAGCTTTCTTT

d_gene: TRBD1
abundance: .
j_gene: TRBJ2-2
v_gene: TRBV19
CDR3aa: CASSARDRGWAGELFF
CDR3nt: TGTGCCAGTAGCGCCCGGGACAGGGGATGGGCCGGGGAGCTGTTTTTT

d_gene: .
abundance: .
j_gene: TRBJ1-5
v_gene: TRBV7-8
CDR3aa: CASSPQGGWPQHF
CDR3nt: TGTGCCAGCAGCCCCCAAGGGGGGTGGCCCCAGCATTTT

d_gene: TRBD2
abundance: .
j_gene: TRBJ2-7
v_gene: TRBV6-1
CDR3aa: CASRARLAGVAEQYF
CDR3nt: TGTGCCAGCAGAGCTCGACTAGCGGGAGTAGCCGAGCAGTACTTC

d_gene: .
abundance: .
j_gene: TRBJ1-1
v_gene: TRBV18
CDR3aa: CASSLLNTEAFF
CDR3nt: TGTGCCAGCTCACTCCTGAACACTGAAGCTTTCTTT

d_gene: TRBD1
abundance: .
j_gene: TRBJ2-1
v_gene: TRBV2
CDR3aa: CASSRDRGSSGSKQFF
CDR3nt: TGTGCCAGCAGTAGGGACAGGGGGTCCTCAGGATCTAAGCAGTTCTTC

d_gene: TRBD1
abundance: .
j_gene: TRBJ2-5
v_gene: TRBV14
CDR3aa: CASSQRQGLEETQYF
CDR3nt: TGTGCCAGCAGCCAGCGACAGGGGCTGGAGGAGACCCAGTACTTC

d_gene: .
abundance: .
j_gene: TRBJ1-3
v_gene: TRBV2
CDR3aa: CASGRQVRSGNTIYF
CDR3nt: TGTGCCAGCGGCAGACAGGTCCGCTCTGGAAACACCATATATTTT

d_gene: .
abundance: .
j_gene: TRBJ1-6
v_gene: TRBV19
CDR3aa: CASSWGGAYSPLHF
CDR3nt: TGTGCCAGTAGTTGGGGAGGGGCCTATTCACCCCTCCACTTT

d_gene: TRBD2
abundance: .
j_gene: TRBJ2-3
v_gene: TRBV4-2
CDR3aa: CASSQLWLGTSGSLISDTQYF
CDR3nt: TGTGCCAGCAGCCAATTGTGGCTCGGGACTAGCGGGAGTCTTATATCAGATACGCAGTATTTT

d_gene: .
abundance: few
j_gene: TRBJ1-2
v_gene: TRBV6-5
CDR3aa: CASIDRGSGGYTF
CDR3nt: TGTGCCAGCATCGATCGTGGCTCGGGTGGCTACACCTTC

d_gene: .
abundance: .
j_gene: TRBJ1-3
v_gene: TRBV5-4
CDR3aa: CASSLASGSSGNTIYF
CDR3nt: TGTGCCAGCAGCTTGGCGTCGGGGAGCTCTGGAAACACCATATATTTT

d_gene: .
abundance: .
j_gene: TRBJ2-7
v_gene: TRBV5-4
CDR3aa: CASSLYGAYEQYF
CDR3nt: TGTGCCAGCAGCTTGTACGGCGCCTACGAGCAGTACTTC

d_gene: .
abundance: .
j_gene: TRBJ2-5
v_gene: TRBV7-7
CDR3aa: CASSLDLGGETQYF
CDR3nt: TGTGCTAGCAGCTTAGACCTCGGAGGGGAGACCCAGTACTTC